These 25 T cell receptor beta chains were all obtained from the same sample, sequenced in a study of post-analysis software for immune sequencing data (dated by TCRdb to between 2014 and 2017). These receptors are not linked to any known antigen. Results the study describes overall, beyond this receptor: Significantly higher frequencies in patients than in controls were found for a few TRBV segments, including TRBV5-6, TRBV5-1 and TRBV20-1.

The protocol used for the library was PCR. The sequencer listed for this sample is Illumina HiSeq 2500. To reduce PCR and sequencing biases, unique molecular identifiers were incorporated into the TCR beta cDNA libraries. The public reads were run again by TCRdb, first through fastp at Q25 and then through MiXCR, and only productive beta chains were kept. Each record represents a unique CDR3 protein, reported with the most common genes and DNA among its rows. Counted in this sample were hundreds of thousands of distinct CDR3 sequences; around 64% of them appeared once. In total, the top ten clones hold over 9% of the sample. The sequenced material came from blood. These receptors originate from a girl between 2 and 10 years old with multiple sclerosis.

The J gene is TRBJ1-1, the V gene TRBV20-1; a possible D gene is TRBD1 (6 bases). The CDR3 is 19 residues long. Germline loops: CDR1 DFQATT, CDR2 SNEGSKA (reference sequence). Trimming pared 4 bases from V and 4 bases from J, leaving 31 bases between. DNA for the CDR3: TGCAGTGCTAAGAACCCCACGTCCGGGGGGCGGTCGGGGGGCACTGAAGCTTTCTTT. It yields the protein CSAKNPTSGGRSGGTEAFF.

The V and J genes are TRBV25-1 and TRBJ2-7; D possibly corresponds to TRBD1 (5 bases). From germline, CDR1 is MGHDK and CDR2 SYGVNS. V dropped 4 bases and J dropped 3 bases, with 16 bases sitting between them. This CDR3 has 15 amino acids. Written as DNA, the CDR3 is TGTGCCAGCAGTGGACGTCCCAGGGAACGCTACGAGCAGTACTTC. Amino acids: CASSGRPRERYEQYF.

There are a few counts of this clonotype. The chain uses TRBV10-3 and TRBJ2-7; D is unclear. Germline V CDR1 and CDR2: ENHRY, SYGVKD. The CDR3 has 13 residues. The V end lost 2 bases, the J end lost 5 bases, and 10 bases lay between the germline ends. In DNA, the CDR3 is TGTGCCATCAGTGAGACCTTAGCTAACGAGCAGTACTTC. Amino acid sequence: CAISETLANEQYF.

V usage is TRBV2 and J usage is TRBJ1-2; D might be TRBD1 (5 bases). The CDR3 extends over 15 amino acids. The germline V and J ends were trimmed by 3 bases and 2 bases, with 13 bases remaining between them. Germline-derived CDR1 and CDR2 are SNHLY and FYNNEI. The CDR3 protein is CASSEFVEGNYGYTF. The DNA for the CDR3 is TGTGCCAGCAGTGAGTTCGTGGAGGGGAACTATGGCTACACCTTC.

The chain joins TRBV7-9 to TRBJ2-5, with a tentative D call TRBD1 (6 bases). Germline CDR1 is SEHNR and CDR2 is FQNEAQ (reference sequence). There are 13 residues in the CDR3. V dropped 4 bases and J dropped 0 bases, with 6 bases sitting between them. The CDR3 sequence is CASSWDNQETQYF. The CDR3, as DNA: TGTGCCAGCAGCTGGGACAACCAAGAGACCCAGTACTTC.

This clonotype came up many times. The V call is TRBV4-2, the J call TRBJ2-5, with D tentatively TRBD2 (6 bases). Germline-derived CDR1 and CDR2 are LGHNA and YNFKEQ. V shed 0 bases and J shed 1 base, with 9 bases lying between them. The CDR3 extends over 15 amino acids. The CDR3 is CASSQDLGGQETQYF. The CDR3 DNA is TGTGCCAGCAGCCAAGATCTGGGGGGCCAAGAGACCCAGTACTTC.

Only a few counts were recorded for this clonotype. The J gene is TRBJ2-5, the V gene TRBV20-1, with 10 bases matching TRBD2. The germline gives CDR1 DFQATT, CDR2 SNEGSKA (reference sequence). There are 14 residues in the CDR3. J was trimmed by 9 bases and V by 4 bases; bases with no gene match: 11. CDR3 sequence: CSATSGSLLSAQYF. CDR3 DNA sequence: TGCAGTGCTACTAGCGGGAGTCTATTATCGGCCCAGTACTTC.

This sequence joins TRBV6-5 and TRBJ2-3; 9 bases are a match to TRBD2. Germline CDR1 reads MNHEY; CDR2 reads SVGAGI. V lost 0 bases and J lost 3; bases outside the gene matches: 1. The CDR3 has 15 amino acids. Here the CDR3 reads CASSYSAGGTDTQYF. CDR3 DNA: TGTGCCAGCAGTTACTCGGCGGGAGGGACAGATACGCAGTATTTT.

This chain joins TRBV29-1 and TRBJ2-1, with 7 bases aligning to TRBD1. Looked up from germline, CDR1 is SQVTM and CDR2 is ANQGSEA. The CDR3 has 16 amino acids. V was clipped by 1 base and J by 5 bases; unmatched bases: 11. The DNA of the CDR3 is TGCAGCGTTGAAGGTGGGGCGCGACAGGGTCACAATGAGCAGTTCTTC. It codes for CSVEGGARQGHNEQFF.

The V gene is TRBV7-2, the J gene TRBJ1-2; D possibly corresponds to TRBD1 (6 bases). V gave up 5 bases and J gave up 4 bases, with 17 bases separating them. CDR1 is SGHTA, CDR2 FQGNSA, per germline. The CDR3 loop spans 15 amino acids. The CDR3 region has the DNA TGTGCCAGCAGCCCAACCCCGGGACACCTCTATGGCTACACCTTC. Its translation: CASSPTPGHLYGYTF.

This chain connects TRBV20-1 to TRBJ1-1; tentatively, D is TRBD1 (6 bases). The ends were cut back, 2 bases at V and 5 bases at J, with 9 bases in the middle. The V gene's germline CDR1 is DFQATT and CDR2 SNEGSKA (reference sequence). The CDR3 is 12 amino acids. The CDR3 nucleotides read TGCAGTGCTAGATCCAGGGGTACTGAAGCTTTCTTT. Encoded protein: CSARSRGTEAFF.

This clonotype was detected only a few times. The rearrangement links TRBV12-3 or TRBV12-4 to TRBJ2-3; D gene unclear. Trimming took 7 bases from V and 6 from J, leaving 8 bases between them. The CDR3 has 11 residues. The CDR3 nucleotides are TGTGCCAGCACCCTGTTGGATACGCAGTATTTT. This codes for CASTLLDTQYF.

The J gene is TRBJ2-5, the V gene TRBV20-1; D is perhaps TRBD1 (6 bases). Trimming stripped 5 bases from V and 5 bases from J, with 9 bases between. The CDR3 contains 11 residues. Germline CDR1 DFQATT, CDR2 SNEGSKA (reference sequence). The DNA for the CDR3 is TGCAGTGCTGCCCAGGGGGAGACCCAGTACTTC. This sequence encodes CSAAQGETQYF.

The rearrangement joins TRBV2 to TRBJ2-7, with 12 bases aligning to TRBD2. The germline CDR1 and CDR2 sequences are SNHLY and FYNNEI. This CDR3 has 19 residues. The V segment lost 2 bases and the J segment 4 bases; nucleotides outside the gene matches: 15. DNA of the CDR3: TGTGCCAGCAGTGAAAGGTTCGGACTAGCGGGATCGGTAGGGTACGAGCAGTACTTC. This sequence encodes CASSERFGLAGSVGYEQYF. Based on the CDR3 plus reference TRBV2 and TRBJ2-7, the full variable domain is EPEVTQTPSHQVTQMGQEVILRCVPISNHLYFYWYRQILGQKVEFLVSFYNNEISEKSEIFDDQFSVERPDGSNFTLKIRSTKLEDSAMYFCASSERFGLAGSVGYEQYFGPGTRLTVT.

The chain joins TRBV10-2 to TRBJ2-3; TRBD2 agrees at 9 bases. CDR1 WSHSY and CDR2 SAAADI come from the germline V gene. V was clipped by 0 bases and J by 2 bases; unmatched bases: 12. The CDR3 covers 19 residues. The CDR3 protein is CASSESWRLAVEITDTQYF. The CDR3 nucleotides read TGCGCCAGCAGTGAGTCGTGGAGACTAGCGGTAGAAATCACAGATACGCAGTATTTT.

The chain employs TRBV5-1 and TRBJ2-1; 9 nucleotides agree with TRBD2. CDR1 SGHRS and CDR2 YFSETQ come from the germline V gene. The CDR3 sequence is 16 residues long. V shed 3 bases, J shed 4 bases, and the junction held 8 bases outside the gene matches. The DNA for the CDR3 is TGCGCCAGCAGCTCGGGCGGGACTAGCTTTTACAATGAGCAGTTCTTC. Protein: CASSSGGTSFYNEQFF.

This clonotype was observed a handful of times. One junction end disagrees with the germline gene, perhaps due to a read error. V is TRBV7-7 and J is TRBJ2-5; D possibly corresponds to TRBD2 (6 bases). This CDR3 region has 14 residues. Germline CDR1 reads SSHAT; CDR2 reads FNYEAQ (reference sequence). The CDR3 nucleotides read TGTGCTAGCAGCTCCGGAGGGAGTGGAGAGACCCAGTACTTC. Translated, it gives CASSSGGSGETQYF.

As DNA, the CDR3 is TGCGCCAGGAATCCTTATCCTAGCGGGGACGACGGGACCCAGTACTTC. Translated: CARNPYPSGDDGTQYF. The J gene is TRBJ2-5, the V gene TRBV10-1; 9 bases match TRBD2. V dropped 9 bases and J dropped 7; count of bases not matched to a gene: 18. Germline loops: CDR1 WNHNN, CDR2 SYGVQD (reference sequence). The CDR3 has 16 amino acids.

This clonotype was seen a handful of times. The chain recombines TRBV11-2 with TRBJ2-7; no reliable D call. V shed 0 bases and J shed 0 bases, with 6 bases lying between them. Germline V lookup: CDR1 SGHAT, CDR2 FQNNGV. The CDR3 extends over 14 amino acids. In nucleotides, the CDR3 is TGTGCCAGCAGCTTAGACTCCGTCTCCTACGAGCAGTACTTC. It specifies CASSLDSVSYEQYF.

V and J are TRBV5-1 and TRBJ2-7; maybe TRBD2 (5 bases). The CDR3 contains 14 residues. V shed 4 bases and J shed 0 bases, with 11 bases lying between them. Germline lookup yields CDR1 SGHRS and CDR2 YFSETQ. The CDR3 loop reads CASSGGLSSYEQYF. CDR3 DNA: TGCGCCAGCAGCGGAGGCCTAAGCTCCTACGAGCAGTACTTC.

V and J are TRBV5-1 and TRBJ2-5; D not certain. With the DNA end fitting TRBJ2-7 better, the J assignment may be wrong. The CDR3 is 13 residues long. Germline V gives CDR1 SGHRS, CDR2 YFSETQ. The CDR3: CASSLESSHEQYF. The CDR3 DNA reads as TGCGCCAGCAGCTTGGAATCCAGCCACGAGCAGTACTTC.

The rearrangement links TRBV20-1 to TRBJ2-1; unclear D gene. CDR1 is DFQATT, CDR2 SNEGSKA, per germline (reference sequence). V was shortened by 0 bases and J by 7 bases, with 7 bases between the two germline ends. CDR3 length: 12 amino acids. The CDR3 nucleotides are TGCAGTGCTAGAGAGTTACGAAATGAGCAGTTCTTC. It specifies CSARELRNEQFF.

The chain joins TRBV27 to TRBJ1-2; D remains unclear. V dropped 6 bases and J dropped 8 bases, with 16 bases sitting between them. Germline CDR1 is MNHEY and CDR2 is SMNVEV (reference sequence). The CDR3 totals 13 residues. CDR3 residues: CASSLDTVGGYTF. The CDR3 nucleotides read TGTGCCAGCAGCCTAGACACGGTGGGCGGCTACACCTTC.

This clonotype is labeled medium-sized (0.01 to 0.1%). The chain joins TRBV27 to TRBJ2-3; no definite D call. This CDR3 is built from 13 residues. Between the trimmed V and J ends, which lost 10 bases and 0 bases, there was a span of 11 bases. The V gene's germline CDR1 is MNHEY and CDR2 SMNVEV (reference sequence). Written as DNA, the CDR3 is TGTGCCACCCTTGTTCTAAGCACAGATACGCAGTATTTT. Residues: CATLVLSTDTQYF.

The J gene is TRBJ2-3, the V gene TRBV29-1; the match to TRBD2 covers 10 bases. The V and J ends lost 4 bases and 4 bases, in that order; junction bases with no gene match: 5. This CDR3 contains 14 residues. From germline, CDR1 is SQVTM and CDR2 ANQGSEA. For the CDR3, the DNA is TGCAGCGTTGGGAGGAGCGGGAGGGCAGATACGCAGTATTTT. Amino acid sequence: CSVGRSGRADTQYF.